This TCR beta chain was observed in a study of radiotherapy plus CTLA-4 blockade in lung cancer. Overall study results and limits: Early clone dynamics of blood T cells, plus interferon-beta, reportedly predicted response best. TCR clones originating in tumors grew in number in blood after radiotherapy plus ipilimumab.

A remark on this clone: Its antigen is not known.

Profiling relied on immunoSEQ multiplex PCR, and the TCRdb table lists in-frame clones only, not all of them. The sample shows roughly 93,000 clones, 82% of them seen only once. The CDR3 spans 13 residues. Germline lookup yields CDR1 SGHTA and CDR2 FQGNSA. V lost 5 bases to trimming and J lost 5 bases; unmatched junction nucleotides: 5. The source was peripheral blood, collected from a patient treated with radiotherapy plus ipilimumab. The TCR originated in a human donor with non-small cell lung cancer who had a partial response to radiotherapy plus ipilimumab. This sequence joins TRBV7-2 and TRBJ2-7, with 8 bases matching TRBD2. CDR3 in DNA: TGTGCCAGCAGCCCTAGGCGGGGGGACGAGCAGTACTTC. Amino acid sequence: CASSPRRGDEQYF.